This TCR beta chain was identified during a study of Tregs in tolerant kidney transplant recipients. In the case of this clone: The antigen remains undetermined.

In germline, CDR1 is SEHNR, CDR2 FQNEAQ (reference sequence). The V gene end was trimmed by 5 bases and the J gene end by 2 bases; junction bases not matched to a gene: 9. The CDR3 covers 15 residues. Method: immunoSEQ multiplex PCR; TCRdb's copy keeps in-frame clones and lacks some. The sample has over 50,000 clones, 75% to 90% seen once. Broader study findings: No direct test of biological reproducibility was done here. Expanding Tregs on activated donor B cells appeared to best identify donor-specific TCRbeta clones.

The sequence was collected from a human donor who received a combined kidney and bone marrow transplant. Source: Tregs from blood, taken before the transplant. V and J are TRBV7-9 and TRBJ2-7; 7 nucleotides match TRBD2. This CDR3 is CASSQAGRTTYEQYF. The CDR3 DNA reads TGTGCCAGCAGCCAAGCGGGGCGGACCACCTACGAGCAGTACTTC.